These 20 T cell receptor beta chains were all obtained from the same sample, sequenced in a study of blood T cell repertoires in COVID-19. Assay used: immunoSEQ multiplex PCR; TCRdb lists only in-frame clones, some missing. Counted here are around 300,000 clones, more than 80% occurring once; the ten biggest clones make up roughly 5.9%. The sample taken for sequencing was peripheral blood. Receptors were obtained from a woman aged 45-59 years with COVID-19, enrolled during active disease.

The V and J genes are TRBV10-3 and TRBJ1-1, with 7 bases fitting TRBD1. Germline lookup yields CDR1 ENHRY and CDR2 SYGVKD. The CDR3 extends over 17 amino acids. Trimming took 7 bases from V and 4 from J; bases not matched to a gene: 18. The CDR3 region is CAIKDSTGKEFGTEAFF. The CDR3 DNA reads TGTGCCATCAAGGATTCGACAGGGAAGGAATTCGGCACTGAAGCTTTCTTT.

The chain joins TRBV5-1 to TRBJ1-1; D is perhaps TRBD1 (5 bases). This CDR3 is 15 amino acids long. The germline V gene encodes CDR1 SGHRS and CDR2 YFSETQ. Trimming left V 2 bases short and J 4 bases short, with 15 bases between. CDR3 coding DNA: TGCGCCAGCAGCTTAGGTGTGACAGAGGCCACTGAAGCTTTCTTT. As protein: CASSLGVTEATEAFF.

CDR3 sequence: CAWRAGMRDEKLFF. The CDR3 DNA reads TGTGCCTGGAGGGCCGGGATGAGGGATGAAAAACTGTTTTTT. The chain uses TRBV30 and TRBJ1-4; no definite D call. Germline V gene lookup returns CDR1 GTSNPN and CDR2 SVGIG (reference sequence). The CDR3 consists of 14 residues. Trimming left V 3 bases short and J 6 bases short, with 14 bases between.

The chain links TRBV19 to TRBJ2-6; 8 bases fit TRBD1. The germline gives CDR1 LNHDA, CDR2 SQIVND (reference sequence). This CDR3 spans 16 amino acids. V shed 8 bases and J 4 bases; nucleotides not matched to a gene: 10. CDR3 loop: CASLPGGASGANVLTF. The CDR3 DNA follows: TGTGCCAGTCTTCCAGGGGGCGCCTCAGGGGCCAACGTCCTGACTTTC.

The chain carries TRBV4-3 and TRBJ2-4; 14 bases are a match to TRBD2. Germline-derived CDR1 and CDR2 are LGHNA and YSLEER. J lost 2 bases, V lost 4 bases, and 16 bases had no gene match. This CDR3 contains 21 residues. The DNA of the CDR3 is TGCGCCAGCAGCCGGAGCACGGGACTAGCGGGAGATATGGGATCCAAAAACATTCAGTACTTC. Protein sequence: CASSRSTGLAGDMGSKNIQYF.

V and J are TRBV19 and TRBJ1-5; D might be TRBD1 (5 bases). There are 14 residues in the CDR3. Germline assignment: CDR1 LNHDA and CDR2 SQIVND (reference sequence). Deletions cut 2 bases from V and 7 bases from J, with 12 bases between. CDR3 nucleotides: TGTGCCAGTAGTATACGGGGGGTAGGGCAGCCCCAGCATTTT. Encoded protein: CASSIRGVGQPQHF.

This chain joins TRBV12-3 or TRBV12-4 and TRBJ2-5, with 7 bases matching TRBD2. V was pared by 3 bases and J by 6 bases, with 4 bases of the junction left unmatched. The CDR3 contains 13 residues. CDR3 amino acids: CASSFMGGKTQYF. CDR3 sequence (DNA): TGTGCCAGCAGTTTTATGGGAGGGAAGACCCAGTACTTC.

The CDR3 loop reads CASRSTDYNEKLFF. CDR3 DNA sequence: TGTGCCAGCAGGTCGACAGATTATAATGAAAAACTGTTTTTT. V is TRBV7-9 and J is TRBJ1-4, with a weak D call TRBD1 (5 bases). The V and J ends lost 6 bases and 4 bases respectively, with 12 bases between them. The CDR3 is 14 amino acids. The germline V gene encodes CDR1 SEHNR and CDR2 FQNEAQ (reference sequence).

The CDR3 DNA sequence: TGCGCCAGCAGCTCTACAGGGGTTGAAAAACTGTTTTTT. It yields the protein CASSSTGVEKLFF. The rearrangement uses TRBV5-1 and TRBJ1-4, with 7 bases matching TRBD1. After removal of 3 bases from V and 7 bases from J, the junction contained 3 bases not matched to a gene. CDR3 length: 13 residues. Germline assignment: CDR1 SGHRS and CDR2 YFSETQ.

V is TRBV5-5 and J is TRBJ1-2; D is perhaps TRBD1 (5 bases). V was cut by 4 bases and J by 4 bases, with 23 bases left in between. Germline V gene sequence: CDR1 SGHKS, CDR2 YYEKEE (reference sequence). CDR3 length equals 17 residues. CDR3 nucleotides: TGTGCCAGCAGCGCAATCCCCCGCGACAGTTTCGGCTATGGCTACACCTTC. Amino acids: CASSAIPRDSFGYGYTF.

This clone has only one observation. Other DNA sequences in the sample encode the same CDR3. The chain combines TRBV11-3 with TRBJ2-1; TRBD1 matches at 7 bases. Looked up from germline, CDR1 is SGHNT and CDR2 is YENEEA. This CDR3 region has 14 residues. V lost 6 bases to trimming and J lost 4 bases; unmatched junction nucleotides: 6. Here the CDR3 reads CASSLTGAYNEQFF. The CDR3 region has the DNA TGTGCCAGCAGTTTAACAGGGGCTTACAATGAGCAGTTCTTC.

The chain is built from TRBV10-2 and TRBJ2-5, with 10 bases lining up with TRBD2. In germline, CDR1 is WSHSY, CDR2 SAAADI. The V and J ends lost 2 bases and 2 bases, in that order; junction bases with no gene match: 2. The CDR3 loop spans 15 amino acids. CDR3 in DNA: TGCGCCAGCAGTGAGAGGACTAGCGGACAAGAGACCCAGTACTTC. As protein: CASSERTSGQETQYF.

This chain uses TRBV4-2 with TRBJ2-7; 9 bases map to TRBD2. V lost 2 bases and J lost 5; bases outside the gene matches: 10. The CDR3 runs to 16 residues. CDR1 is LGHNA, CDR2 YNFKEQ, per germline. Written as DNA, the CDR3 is TGTGCCAGCAGCCAACGGTCGGCGGGAGGGCCCGACGAGCAGTACTTC. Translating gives CASSQRSAGGPDEQYF.

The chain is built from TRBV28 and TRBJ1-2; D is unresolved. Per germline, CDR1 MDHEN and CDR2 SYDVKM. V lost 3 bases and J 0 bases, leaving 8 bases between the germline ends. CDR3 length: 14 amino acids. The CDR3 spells CASSFAGANYGYTF. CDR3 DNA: TGTGCCAGCAGTTTTGCCGGAGCTAACTATGGCTACACCTTC.

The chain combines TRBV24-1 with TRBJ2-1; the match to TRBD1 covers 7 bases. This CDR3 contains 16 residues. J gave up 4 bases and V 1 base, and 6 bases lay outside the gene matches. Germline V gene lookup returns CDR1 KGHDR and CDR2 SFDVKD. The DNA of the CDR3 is TGTGCCACCAGTGATTTTCCGACAGGGTCTTACAATGAGCAGTTCTTC. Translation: CATSDFPTGSYNEQFF.

CDR3 region: CSAPRAPQETQYF. The CDR3 DNA reads as TGCAGCGCCCCCAGGGCACCCCAAGAGACCCAGTACTTC. The chain links TRBV29-1 to TRBJ2-5; tentatively, D is TRBD1 (5 bases). V shed 7 bases and J shed 1 base, with 13 bases lying between them. Germline assignment: CDR1 SQVTM and CDR2 ANQGSEA. CDR3 length equals 13 residues.

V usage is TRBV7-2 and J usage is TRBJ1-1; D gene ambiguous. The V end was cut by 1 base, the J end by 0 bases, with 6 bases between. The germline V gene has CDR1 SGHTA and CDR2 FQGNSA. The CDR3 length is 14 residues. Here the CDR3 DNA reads TGTGCCAGCAGCTTAGACGCAGTGAACACTGAAGCTTTCTTT. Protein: CASSLDAVNTEAFF.

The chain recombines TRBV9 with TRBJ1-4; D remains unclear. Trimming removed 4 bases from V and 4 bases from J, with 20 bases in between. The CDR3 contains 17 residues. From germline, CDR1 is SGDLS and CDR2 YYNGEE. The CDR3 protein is CASSSIGLGSVNEKLFF. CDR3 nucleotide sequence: TGTGCCAGCAGCTCAATTGGCCTAGGCAGCGTTAATGAAAAACTGTTTTTT.

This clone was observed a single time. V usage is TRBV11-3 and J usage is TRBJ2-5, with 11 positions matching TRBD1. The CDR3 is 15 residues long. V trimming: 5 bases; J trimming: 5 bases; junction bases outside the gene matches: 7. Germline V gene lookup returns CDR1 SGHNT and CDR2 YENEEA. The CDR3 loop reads CASSQDRGLWETQYF. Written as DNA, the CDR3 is TGTGCCAGCAGCCAGGACAGGGGGCTATGGGAGACCCAGTACTTC.

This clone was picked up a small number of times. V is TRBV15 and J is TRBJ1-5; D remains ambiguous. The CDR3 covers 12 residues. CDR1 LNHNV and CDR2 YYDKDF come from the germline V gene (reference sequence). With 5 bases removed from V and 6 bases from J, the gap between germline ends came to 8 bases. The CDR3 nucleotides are TGTGCCACCAGCGGCAGGATTCAGCCCCAGCATTTT. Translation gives CATSGRIQPQHF.